This TCR beta chain was sequenced during a study of preoperative IRX-2 immunotherapy in early breast cancer. Here immunoSEQ multiplex PCR was the method, and the copy in TCRdb shows in-frame clones only, minus some. The sample shows about 38,000 clones, roughly four fifths of them seen only once. The treatment: preoperative locoregional IRX-2 cytokine immunotherapy. Patients received preoperative, locoregional IRX-2 cytokine immunotherapy in a phase Ib study. Germline CDR1 SGHVS, CDR2 FNYEAQ. Trimming left V 3 bases short and J 6 bases short, with 14 bases between. The CDR3 has 14 amino acids. The sequence was collected from a human donor with breast cancer. Specimen: lymph node tissue, collected after IRX-2 immunotherapy. V is TRBV7-6 and J is TRBJ1-1; D unclear. The CDR3 nucleotides read TGTGCCAGCAGCTTGGCCGTCCGGACCGCTGAAGCTTTCTTT. As protein: CASSLAVRTAEAFF.